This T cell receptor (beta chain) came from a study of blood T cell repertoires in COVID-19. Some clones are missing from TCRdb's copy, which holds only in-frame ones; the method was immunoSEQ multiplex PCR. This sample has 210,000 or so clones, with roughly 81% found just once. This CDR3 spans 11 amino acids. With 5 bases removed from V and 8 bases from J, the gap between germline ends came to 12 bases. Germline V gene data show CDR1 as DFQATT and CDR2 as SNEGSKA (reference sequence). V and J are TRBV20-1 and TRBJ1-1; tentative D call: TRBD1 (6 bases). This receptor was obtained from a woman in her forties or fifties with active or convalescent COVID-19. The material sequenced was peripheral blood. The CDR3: CSAGDILEAFF. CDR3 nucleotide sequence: TGCAGTGCTGGGGACATCCTGGAAGCTTTCTTT.